Presented here are 11 T cell receptor beta chains from one specimen sequenced in a study of radiation and T cells in renal cell carcinoma. The repertoire was sequenced with immunoSEQ multiplex PCR; TCRdb's copy has only in-frame clones and lacks some. Here the sample spans roughly 80,000 clones, less than 85% being singletons. The time point denotes: blood 4 weeks post-SBRT, at nephrectomy. The treatment is: 15 Gy SBRT to primary tumor, nephrectomy 4 weeks later. This specimen was blood, taken from a patient whose treatment included radiotherapy and nephrectomy. The source is a woman aged 60 to 75 with renal cell carcinoma.

The chain joins TRBV15 to TRBJ1-5; 7 bases fit TRBD1. The CDR3 runs to 15 residues. Germline CDR1 reads LNHNV; CDR2 reads YYDKDF (reference sequence). Trimming removed 2 bases from V and 3 bases from J; junction bases left unmatched: 4. The CDR3 nucleotides are TGTGCCACCAGCAGACCGGGACAGCTCAATCAGCCCCAGCATTTT. This sequence encodes CATSRPGQLNQPQHF.

This chain links TRBV5-1 with TRBJ2-3; 9 nucleotides agree with TRBD2. CDR3 length equals 17 residues. The V and J ends lost 2 bases and 1 base, in that order; junction bases with no gene match: 8. Germline lookup yields CDR1 SGHRS and CDR2 YFSETQ. The CDR3 region is CASSFSPAGGRTDTQYF. As DNA, the CDR3 is TGCGCCAGCAGCTTCTCACCAGCGGGGGGCCGCACAGATACGCAGTATTTT. Looking up the rest from reference TRBV5-1 and TRBJ2-3 gives the full variable domain: KAGVTQTPRYLIKTRGQQVTLSCSPISGHRSVSWYQQTPGQGLQFLFEYFSETQRNKGNFPGRFSGRQFSNSRSEMNVSTLELGDSALYLCASSFSPAGGRTDTQYFGPGTRLTVL.

The V call is TRBV7-9, the J call TRBJ1-1; 7 bases agree with TRBD1. Germline V gene sequence: CDR1 SEHNR, CDR2 FQNEAQ (reference sequence). CDR3 size: 14 residues. V lost 6 bases to trimming and J lost 0 bases; unmatched junction nucleotides: 4. The CDR3 loop reads CASRLQGMNTEAFF. The DNA of the CDR3 is TGTGCCAGCAGGTTACAGGGGATGAACACTGAAGCTTTCTTT.

CDR3 sequence reads: CASSLSAGGSYNEQFF. In DNA, the CDR3 is TGTGCCAGCAGTTTATCAGCAGGGGGTTCCTACAATGAGCAGTTCTTC. This chain links TRBV28 with TRBJ2-1; 7 nucleotides match TRBD1. CDR3 size: 16 residues. Trimming cost V 1 base and J 1 base; bases outside gene matches: 4. Germline V gene data show CDR1 as MDHEN and CDR2 as SYDVKM. Together with reference TRBV28 and TRBJ2-1, the CDR3 gives the full variable domain: DVKVTQSSRYLVKRTGEKVFLECVQDMDHENMFWYRQDPGLGLRLIYFSYDVKMKEKGDIPEGYSVSREKKERFSLILESASTNQTSMYLCASSLSAGGSYNEQFFGPGTRLTVL.

The chain couples TRBV7-2 to TRBJ1-6, with no clear D. The germline CDR1 and CDR2 sequences are SGHTA and FQGNSA. The V end was cut by 2 bases, the J end by 10 bases, with 18 bases between. The CDR3 has 16 residues. The DNA of the CDR3 is TGTGCCAGCAGCTTAAGAGGGCACCCCGGGAACTCACCCCTCCACTTT. Translated: CASSLRGHPGNSPLHF.

The chain links TRBV19 to TRBJ2-3, with TRBD1 identical over 10 bases. The length of the CDR3 is 13 residues. Germline values: CDR1 LNHDA, CDR2 SQIVND (reference sequence). The V segment lost 9 bases and the J segment 3 bases; nucleotides outside the gene matches: 3. The CDR3 here is CASGQGETDTQYF. DNA for the CDR3: TGTGCCAGCGGACAGGGGGAGACAGATACGCAGTATTTT.

This clone was seen a handful of times. This chain joins TRBV19 and TRBJ1-5; 7 bases fit TRBD1. The CDR3 runs 16 residues. Per germline, CDR1 LNHDA and CDR2 SQIVND (reference sequence). J was trimmed by 1 base and V by 8 bases; bases with no gene match: 11. The CDR3 spells CASRRVQGKSNQPQHF. CDR3 nucleotides: TGTGCCAGTCGTCGGGTACAGGGGAAAAGCAATCAGCCCCAGCATTTT.

The chain carries TRBV28 and TRBJ2-1; D might be TRBD2 (6 bases). V lost 5 bases to trimming and J lost 9 bases, with 20 bases between them. The V gene's germline CDR1 is MDHEN and CDR2 SYDVKM. The CDR3 has 15 residues. CDR3 sequence reads: CASSGASAGSSEQFF. For the CDR3, the DNA is TGTGCCAGCAGTGGGGCTAGCGCAGGTTCGAGTGAGCAGTTCTTC.

The V gene is TRBV11-2, the J gene TRBJ2-2; D call uncertain. V lost 5 bases and J 0 bases, leaving 10 bases between the germline ends. CDR1 SGHAT and CDR2 FQNNGV come from the germline V gene. The CDR3 has 15 residues. The CDR3 is CASSPTSANTGELFF. Written as DNA, the CDR3 is TGTGCCAGCAGCCCAACCTCAGCGAACACCGGGGAGCTGTTTTTT.

The chain recombines TRBV6-5 with TRBJ2-3; no clear D. This CDR3 is 13 amino acids long. V was pared by 5 bases and J by 0 bases, with 6 bases between. In germline, CDR1 is MNHEY, CDR2 SVGAGI. CDR3 sequence: CASSRQSTDTQYF. CDR3 nucleotide sequence: TGTGCCAGCAGTCGGCAGAGCACAGATACGCAGTATTTT.

The chain employs TRBV28 and TRBJ1-6, with D tentatively TRBD1 (6 bases). The CDR3 has 16 amino acids. The germline V gene encodes CDR1 MDHEN and CDR2 SYDVKM. V lost 3 bases and J lost 6, with 15 bases in between. Written as DNA, the CDR3 is TGTGCCAGCAGTTTCTCGGGGCGGGGGCGTAATTCACCCCTCCACTTT. As protein: CASSFSGRGRNSPLHF.